One and the same sample provided the 8 T cell receptor beta chains below, sequenced in a study of response to subunit inactivated influenza vaccine. A single record per CDR3 protein comes from TCRdb applying MiXCR to the RT-PCR reads. The table has about half a million distinct CDR3 sequences, under 9% seen once. Sequences were derived from PBMCs from blood, sampled roughly 24 months after vaccination. The receptors shown here come from a man aged 45 to 75 who received an inactivated influenza vaccine.

The rearrangement links TRBV7-3 to TRBJ2-5; 9 bases fit TRBD2. Looked up from germline, CDR1 is SGHTA and CDR2 is FQGTGA. V lost 1 base and J lost 4; bases outside the gene matches: 1. This CDR3 is built from 14 residues. In DNA form, the CDR3 reads TGTGCCAGCAGCTTAAGCGGGAGGGGAGAGACCCAGTACTTC. This translates into CASSLSGRGETQYF.

This sequence joins TRBV7-9 and TRBJ1-5, with D uncertain. The CDR3 is made up of 13 amino acids. Germline lookup yields CDR1 SEHNR and CDR2 FQNEAQ (reference sequence). V was cut by 5 bases and J by 5 bases, with 10 bases left in between. The CDR3: CASSVTDDQPQHF. The CDR3 DNA reads as TGTGCCAGCAGCGTAACAGATGATCAGCCCCAGCATTTT.

V and J are TRBV7-9 and TRBJ2-7, with D unresolved. The CDR3 covers 15 residues. V shed 6 bases and J shed 1 base, with 16 bases lying between them. CDR1 and CDR2 from the germline V gene are SEHNR and FQNEAQ (reference sequence). CDR3 residues: CASSMGQSPSYEQYF. Written as DNA, the CDR3 is TGTGCCAGCAGTATGGGCCAGTCGCCTTCCTACGAGCAGTACTTC.

The chain combines TRBV4-1 with TRBJ1-4; TRBD1 is a possible D gene (6 bases). Germline CDR1 is MGHRA and CDR2 is YSYEKL. V shed 2 bases and J shed 4 bases, with 17 bases lying between them. This CDR3 has 17 amino acids. The CDR3, as DNA: TGCGCCAGCAGCCAACCCAACAGGGTCAAGTATAATGAAAAACTGTTTTTT. Translated: CASSQPNRVKYNEKLFF.

This clonotype was seen a handful of times. V is TRBV24-1 and J is TRBJ1-2; D not certain. Per germline, CDR1 KGHDR and CDR2 SFDVKD. Deletions cut 0 bases from V and 0 bases from J, with 10 bases between. This CDR3 is built from 16 residues. In DNA, the CDR3 is TGTGCCACCAGTGATTTGAAGGCAGGAGCTAACTATGGCTACACCTTC. It encodes CATSDLKAGANYGYTF.

The chain links TRBV4-1 to TRBJ2-4; tentative D call: TRBD1 (5 bases). CDR3 length: 18 residues. Trimming shortened V by 0 bases and J by 1 base, and 16 bases separated the two germline ends. Germline CDR1 and CDR2: MGHRA and YSYEKL. The CDR3 DNA reads as TGCGCCAGCAGCCAAGAAGTTACGGAAGCAGGGGCCAAAAACATTCAGTACTTC. It translates to CASSQEVTEAGAKNIQYF.

In its sample, this clonotype was seen a few times. The V and J genes are TRBV5-1 and TRBJ2-3; no clear D gene. This CDR3 spans 17 amino acids. V was shortened by 2 bases and J by 0 bases, with 16 bases between the two germline ends. CDR1 and CDR2 (germline): SGHRS, YFSETQ. CDR3 sequence reads: CASSLGLGQPSTDTQYF. CDR3 bases: TGCGCCAGCAGCTTAGGGTTGGGTCAACCTAGCACAGATACGCAGTATTTT.

A few counts support this clonotype. The chain uses TRBV10-3 and TRBJ1-6; TRBD1 matches at 8 bases. Trimming cost V 0 bases and J 7 bases; bases outside gene matches: 2. Germline values: CDR1 ENHRY, CDR2 SYGVKD. This CDR3 is 15 amino acids long. The DNA for the CDR3 is TGTGCCATCAGTGAGTCGTGGACAGGGAATTCACCCCTCCACTTT. It yields the protein CAISESWTGNSPLHF.